This entry describes one T cell receptor beta chain. Original handling: It was from reference gene primer amplification that nucleated cell counts were estimated. Here immunoSEQ multiplex PCR was the method, and the copy in TCRdb shows in-frame clones only, minus some. V and J calls and clone size are as listed in that table; D and trimming were resolved from the DNA. The repertoire has about 160,000 clones, approximately 80% of them found once; the top ten carry roughly 8%. The data were obtained in a study of blood T cell repertoires in COVID-19. The CDR3 spans 12 residues. V trimming: 7 bases; J trimming: 7 bases; junction bases outside the gene matches: 4. CDR1 and CDR2 from the germline V gene are MNHEY and SVGAGI. Adults between about 18 and 95 years of age took part from about two dozen US areas.

V usage is TRBV6-5 and J usage is TRBJ1-5; 7 nucleotides agree with TRBD1. The sequencing sample was made of PBMCs or T cells enriched from blood (not recorded which). The sequence came from a woman aged 45-59 years who had recovered from COVID-19. DNA of the CDR3: TGTGCCAGCACAACAGGGGTCCAGCCCCAGCATTTT. Its protein is CASTTGVQPQHF.